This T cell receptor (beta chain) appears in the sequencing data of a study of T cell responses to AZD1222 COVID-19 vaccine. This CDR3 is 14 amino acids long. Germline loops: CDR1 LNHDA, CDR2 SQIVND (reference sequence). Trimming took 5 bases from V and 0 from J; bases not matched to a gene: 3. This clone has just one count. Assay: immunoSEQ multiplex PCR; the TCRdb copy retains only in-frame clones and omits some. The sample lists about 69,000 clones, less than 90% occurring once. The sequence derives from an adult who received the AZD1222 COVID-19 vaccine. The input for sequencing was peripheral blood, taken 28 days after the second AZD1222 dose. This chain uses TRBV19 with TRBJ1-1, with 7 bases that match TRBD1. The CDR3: CASSDRDMNTEAFF. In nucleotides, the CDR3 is TGTGCCAGTAGTGACAGGGATATGAACACTGAAGCTTTCTTT. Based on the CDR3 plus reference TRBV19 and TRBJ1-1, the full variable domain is DGGITQSPKYLFRKEGQNVTLSCEQNLNHDAMYWYRQDPGQGLRLIYYSQIVNDFQKGDIAEGYSVSREKKESFPLTVTSAQKNPTAFYLCASSDRDMNTEAFFGQGTRLTVV.